This is a list of T cell receptor beta chains from one sample in a study of OX40 agonist ivuxolimab in advanced cancers. Measured with immunoSEQ multiplex PCR; TCRdb has only the in-frame clones, and not every one. The sample contains about 82,000 clones, more than 75% of which appear only once. Sequencing was performed on CD4+ or CD8+ T cells sorted from blood, taken in a trial of the OX40 agonist ivuxolimab. Source of these receptors: an adult with an advanced solid tumor such as melanoma, head and neck, liver or kidney cancer. Each CDR3 is given with its conserved first and last residue. The order of the fields is J gene, V gene, clone size, D gene, CDR3 DNA, CDR3 protein. A D gene is named only where the DNA matches it firmly. Clone sizes are given selectively: once, few, many, or a class where the clone is expanded.

TRBJ2-7,TRBV5-6,.,.,TGTGCCAGCAGCTCCTGGAGGGGAAGTGGTGGCGAGCAGTACTTC,CASSSWRGSGGEQYF
TRBJ2-7,TRBV29-1,.,TRBD1,TGCAGCCCCCCTTTAGGGACAGGGGGACTAGATTCCCTCGAGCAGTACTTC,CSPPLGTGGLDSLEQYF
TRBJ2-3,TRBV9,.,TRBD2,TGTGCCAGCAGCCCCCGACTAGCGGGAGGGCCACATACGCAGTATTTT,CASSPRLAGGPHTQYF
TRBJ2-7,TRBV10-3,.,TRBD1,TGTGCCATCAAACAGGGGGACGAGCAGTACTTC,CAIKQGDEQYF
TRBJ1-3,TRBV5-1,.,.,TGCGCCAGCAGCTTGGGGACAGTCGGTGGAAACACCATATATTTT,CASSLGTVGGNTIYF
TRBJ2-7,TRBV28,.,TRBD1,TGTGCCAGCAGTCCTCCCGGGACAGGGGGCGTCTACGAGCAGTACTTC,CASSPPGTGGVYEQYF
TRBJ2-2,TRBV7-8,few,.,TGTGCCAGCAGGGGCCCCGATCGAACCGGGGAGCTGTTTTTT,CASRGPDRTGELFF
TRBJ2-5,TRBV5-1,.,TRBD2,TGCGCCAGCAGCTTGGCTAGCGGGGGCCAAGAGACCCAGTACTTC,CASSLASGGQETQYF
TRBJ2-7,TRBV11-3,.,TRBD1,TGTGCCAGCAGCTTCTTAACGGGACAGAACGAGCAGTACTTC,CASSFLTGQNEQYF
TRBJ1-1,TRBV21-1,.,.,TGTGCCAGCAGCCCACGAGGCGACAGGGGGATTTGGGACACTGAAGCTTTCTTT,CASSPRGDRGIWDTEAFF
TRBJ2-1,TRBV11-3,once,TRBD2,TGTGCCAGCAGCCGGACTAGCGTGGCCAATGAGCAGTTCTTC,CASSRTSVANEQFF
TRBJ2-7,TRBV11-2,many,.,TGTGCCAGCAGCCCCAGGGGGGAAGGGGTCTACGAGCAGTACTTC,CASSPRGEGVYEQYF
TRBJ1-3,TRBV5-1,.,.,TGCGCCAGCAGCCCTGGGGGGGTTGCGGGAAACACCATATATTTT,CASSPGGVAGNTIYF
TRBJ1-2,TRBV4-1,.,.,TGCGCCAGCAGCGAGGCAGGGGCCAACTATGGCTACACCTTC,CASSEAGANYGYTF
TRBJ2-7,TRBV11-2,.,.,TGTGCCAGCAGCTTGCTAGTTGGGTCCTACGAGCAGTACTTC,CASSLLVGSYEQYF
TRBJ2-3,TRBV9,.,.,TGTGCCAGCAGTTTTTCCTATGGGACAGATACGCAGTATTTT,CASSFSYGTDTQYF
TRBJ2-1,TRBV2,once,.,TGTGCCAGCAGTGCGAGACGGGCCGTCCTTTACAATGAGCAGTTCTTC,CASSARRAVLYNEQFF
TRBJ1-5,TRBV5-8,.,.,TGTGCCAGCAGCTTGCTCCGAAATCAGCCCCAGCATTTT,CASSLLRNQPQHF
TRBJ2-7,TRBV7-3,few,.,TGTGCCAGCAGCTCCGGGTCAGGGGCCCACGAGCAGTACTTC,CASSSGSGAHEQYF
TRBJ1-1,TRBV6-6,.,.,TGTGCCAGCAGTTACGGGTCCGCTGGCACTGAAGCTTTCTTT,CASSYGSAGTEAFF
TRBJ2-1,TRBV11-2,.,.,TGTGCCAGCAGCTTGGGCTCCTACAATGAGCAGTTCTTC,CASSLGSYNEQFF
TRBJ2-5,TRBV5-1,.,TRBD1,TGCGCCAGCAGCTTCGACAGGGCAGAGACCCAGTACTTC,CASSFDRAETQYF
TRBJ2-7,TRBV7-2,.,.,TGTGCCAGCAGCTTAAGCTTAAGGGGGGCGCAGTACTTC,CASSLSLRGAQYF
TRBJ1-1,TRBV5-4,.,.,TGTGCCAGCAGCGTAGCTAGGGACACTGAAGCTTTCTTT,CASSVARDTEAFF
TRBJ1-5,TRBV19,.,.,TGTGCCAGTAGTATCGGGGGGCTCTGGCAGCCCCAGCATTTT,CASSIGGLWQPQHF
TRBJ2-3,TRBV13,once,.,TGTGCCAGCAGCTTAGCGTGGGCTAGCGACACAGATACGCAGTATTTT,CASSLAWASDTDTQYF
TRBJ2-2,TRBV30,.,TRBD2,TGTGCCTGGAGAACTAGCGGGGCCGGGGAGCTGTTTTTT,CAWRTSGAGELFF
TRBJ1-3,TRBV7-2,few,TRBD1,TGTGCCAGCAGCCAGCGACAGGGGCCGGGAAACACCATATATTTT,CASSQRQGPGNTIYF
TRBJ1-3,TRBV6-5,.,.,TGTGCCAGCACCGGAGGGAGCTCTGGAAACACCATATATTTT,CASTGGSSGNTIYF
TRBJ1-1,TRBV7-9,.,.,TGTGCCAGCAGCTTAGTCCCGGCAGGGGACACTGAAGCTTTCTTT,CASSLVPAGDTEAFF
TRBJ1-1,TRBV6-5,.,.,TGTGCCAGCAGACAGGACGGGGAAGCTTTCTTT,CASRQDGEAFF
TRBJ2-2,TRBV27,.,TRBD1,TGTGCCAGCAGTAGAAACGGACAGGTCGGGGAGCTGTTTTTT,CASSRNGQVGELFF
TRBJ2-5,TRBV5-1,.,.,TGCGCCAGCAGCCTACAGGCTTACCAAGAGACCCAGTACTTC,CASSLQAYQETQYF
TRBJ2-4,TRBV4-1,.,.,TGCGCCAGCAGCCAAGTCGGGTCCAAAAACATTCAGTACTTC,CASSQVGSKNIQYF